This entry is about one TCR beta chain. Its cognate antigen is unknown. Germline CDR1 is MDHEN and CDR2 is SYDVKM. The CDR3 has 14 residues. V lost 4 bases and J 7 bases, leaving 16 bases between the germline ends. Per sample, a minimum of 7 million PBMCs were isolated. PCR was performed a second time for roughly 7 to 11 cycles using a sample-barcoded 5' primer and a J-beta primer mix. Researchers report that each sample yielded at least 2.5 million CDR3-containing paired-end reads. One entry per CDR3 protein, called by TCRdb with MiXCR from the 5' RACE reads. The sample shows over 1.5 million distinct CDR3 sequences, 40% to 55% of them seen only once. The sample originates from a study of blood T cells in healthy people across ages. Findings and caveats of the study: Lack of knowledge of donor CMV status possibly confounded expanded clonotype changes. Diversity estimates from one million T cells were considered underestimates.

The V gene is TRBV28, the J gene TRBJ1-2; D is perhaps TRBD1 (6 bases). The sequenced sample was blood. This TCR was sampled from a woman in her 40s in good health. CDR3 residues: CASSSLGGDGGYTF. CDR3 nucleotides: TGTGCCAGCAGTTCCCTAGGGGGGGATGGTGGCTACACCTTC.